The 15 T cell receptor beta chains presented below share a single source sample, sequenced in a study of CD8+ T cells in alopecia areata. Extraction of RNA preceded its reverse transcription into cDNA, which served as the sequencing template. Here immunoSEQ multiplex PCR was the method, and the copy in TCRdb shows in-frame clones only, minus some. The data show some 130,000 clones, around 49% seen once. Sample: CD8+ T cells sorted from blood, taken at week 0. The source of these receptors is a human donor with alopecia areata.

This sequence joins TRBV2 and TRBJ2-1; D unclear. Trimming took 2 bases from V and 0 from J, leaving 11 bases between them. Germline V CDR1 and CDR2: SNHLY, FYNNEI. The CDR3 consists of 16 residues. The CDR3 DNA reads as TGTGCCAGCAGTGAAATCCGCGGCGGCTCCTACAATGAGCAGTTCTTC. It translates to CASSEIRGGSYNEQFF.

This sequence joins TRBV14 and TRBJ1-3; D is unresolved. The length of the CDR3 is 15 residues. V lost 0 bases and J lost 3, with 9 bases in between. In germline, CDR1 is SGHDN, CDR2 FVKESK. This chain's CDR3 is CASSQDWGFGNTIYF. The CDR3 DNA reads TGTGCCAGCAGCCAAGATTGGGGTTTTGGAAACACCATATATTTT.

V gene TRBV11-2 combines with J gene TRBJ1-2; D gene unclear. Germline V lookup: CDR1 SGHAT, CDR2 FQNNGV. The CDR3 is 14 residues long. Deletions cut 5 bases from V and 6 bases from J, with 16 bases between. CDR3 sequence reads: CASSTSGVRNGYTF. The CDR3 DNA sequence: TGTGCCAGCAGCACTTCCGGGGTTCGGAATGGCTACACCTTC. Drawing the rest from reference TRBV11-2 and TRBJ1-2, the complete variable domain is EAGVAQSPRYKIIEKRQSVAFWCNPISGHATLYWYQQILGQGPKLLIQFQNNGVVDDSQLPKDRFSAERLKGVDSTLKIQPAKLEDSAVYLCASSTSGVRNGYTFGSGTRLTVV.

J is TRBJ2-3 and V is TRBV9; unclear D gene. Trimming shortened V by 0 bases and J by 5 bases, and 10 bases separated the two germline ends. Germline V gene sequence: CDR1 SGDLS, CDR2 YYNGEE. This CDR3 region has 14 residues. The chain's CDR3 is CASSVGFLIDTQYF. CDR3 in DNA: TGTGCCAGCAGCGTAGGGTTCCTTATAGATACGCAGTATTTT.

The rearrangement joins TRBV23-1 to TRBJ2-7; D is unresolved. TRBV23-1 is placed among ORFs of uncertain function. Trimming stripped 0 bases from V and 0 bases from J, with 3 bases between. The CDR3 is 13 residues long. CDR3 protein: CASSQSSSYEQYF. The CDR3 DNA is TGCGCCAGCAGTCAATCGAGCTCCTACGAGCAGTACTTC.

The chain carries TRBV7-3 and TRBJ1-1, with 7 nucleotides matching TRBD1. V shed 4 bases and J 5 bases; nucleotides not matched to a gene: 4. The CDR3 covers 13 residues. Germline values: CDR1 SGHTA, CDR2 FQGTGA. CDR3 amino acids: CASSSAGGTEAFF. The CDR3, as DNA: TGTGCCAGCAGCTCCGCAGGGGGGACTGAAGCTTTCTTT.

This chain uses TRBV6-5 with TRBJ2-3; tentatively, D is TRBD2 (7 bases). Deletions cut 8 bases from V and 14 bases from J, with 26 bases between. The CDR3 spans 14 residues. Germline CDR1 MNHEY, CDR2 SVGAGI. The CDR3 DNA follows: TGTGCCAGCGCCCCCGGGGGGCCGATCTCTCTGCGGTATTTT. Translating it yields CASAPGGPISLRYF.

This chain connects TRBV10-3 to TRBJ2-5; either TRBD1 or TRBD2 may supply D (5 bases each). Germline V lookup: CDR1 ENHRY, CDR2 SYGVKD. The CDR3 is 13 amino acids. Trimming took 2 bases from V and 5 from J, leaving 9 bases between them. The CDR3 protein is CAISEGGLETQYF. In nucleotides, the CDR3 is TGTGCCATCAGTGAGGGGGGATTGGAGACCCAGTACTTC.

Here the CDR3 reads CASSFRPTNEKLFF. Here the CDR3 DNA reads TGTGCCAGCAGCTTTCGACCAACTAATGAAAAACTGTTTTTT. The rearrangement links TRBV7-9 to TRBJ1-4; D is uncertain. The CDR3 extends over 14 amino acids. Trimming removed 3 bases at V and 0 bases at J, with 5 bases between. Per germline, CDR1 SEHNR and CDR2 FQNEAQ (reference sequence). Filled out from reference TRBV7-9 and TRBJ1-4, the complete variable domain reads DTGVSQNPRHKITKRGQNVTFRCDPISEHNRLYWYRQTLGQGPEFLTYFQNEAQLEKSRLLSDRFSAERPKGSFSTLEIQRTEQGDSAMYLCASSFRPTNEKLFFGSGTQLSVL.

This clone came up once. This chain links TRBV7-8 with TRBJ2-3, with 11 bases identical to TRBD1. V was pared by 5 bases and J by 5 bases, with 6 bases of the junction left unmatched. CDR3 size: 15 residues. The germline V gene encodes CDR1 SGHVS and CDR2 FQNEAQ. DNA of the CDR3: TGTGCCAGCAGCAAGGACAGGGGGCTGGGAGATACGCAGTATTTT. Translation: CASSKDRGLGDTQYF. Filled out from reference TRBV7-8 and TRBJ2-3, the complete variable domain reads GAGVSQSPRYKVAKRGQDVALRCDPISGHVSLFWYQQALGQGPEFLTYFQNEAQLDKSGLPSDRFFAERPEGSVSTLKIQRTQQEDSAVYLCASSKDRGLGDTQYFGPGTRLTVL.

The chain joins TRBV14 to TRBJ2-6; 8 bases align to TRBD2. Germline CDR1 is SGHDN and CDR2 is FVKESK. Germline trimming cut 5 bases from V and 0 bases from J; bases unmatched to any gene: 12. There are 19 residues in the CDR3. The CDR3 region has the DNA TGTGCCAGCAGCAAACGCGGGGGGCCCCCCGTCTCTGGGGCCAACGTCCTGACTTTC. Its protein product is CASSKRGGPPVSGANVLTF.

The CDR3 sequence is CASSTIGVTSPPYEQYF. The CDR3 region has the DNA TGCGCCAGCAGCACGATCGGTGTGACCTCGCCCCCCTACGAGCAGTACTTC. The chain employs TRBV4-1 and TRBJ2-7; no clear D. The CDR3 contains 17 residues. V was trimmed by 5 bases and J by 2 bases, leaving 22 bases between them. The V gene's germline CDR1 is MGHRA and CDR2 YSYEKL.

This clone was recorded a few times. V gene TRBV11-2 combines with J gene TRBJ2-5; D is uncertain. This CDR3 contains 14 residues. The V gene's germline CDR1 is SGHAT and CDR2 FQNNGV. The germline V and J ends were trimmed by 1 base and 5 bases, with 11 bases remaining between them. The CDR3 sequence: CASSLGVGLETQYF. In nucleotides, the CDR3 is TGTGCCAGCAGCTTAGGTGTGGGTTTGGAGACCCAGTACTTC.

Written as DNA, the CDR3 is TGTGCCAGCAGCTTAGCGAGGCGGGCCGAGCAGTACTTC. Translating gives CASSLARRAEQYF. This chain connects TRBV7-9 to TRBJ2-7; a possible D gene is TRBD2 (5 bases). The CDR3 extends over 13 amino acids. V lost 0 bases and J 6 bases, leaving 9 bases between the germline ends. CDR1 and CDR2 from the germline V gene are SEHNR and FQNEAQ (reference sequence).

This clone showed up just a few times. The rearrangement links TRBV27 to TRBJ2-7, with 10 bases that match TRBD1. The CDR3 totals 15 residues. Germline CDR1 MNHEY, CDR2 SMNVEV (reference sequence). Losses at the gene ends were 7 bases for V and 5 bases for J; bases not matched to a gene: 11. CDR3 sequence: CASTQTGTGDHEQYF. In DNA form, the CDR3 reads TGTGCCAGCACCCAGACCGGGACAGGGGACCACGAGCAGTACTTC.